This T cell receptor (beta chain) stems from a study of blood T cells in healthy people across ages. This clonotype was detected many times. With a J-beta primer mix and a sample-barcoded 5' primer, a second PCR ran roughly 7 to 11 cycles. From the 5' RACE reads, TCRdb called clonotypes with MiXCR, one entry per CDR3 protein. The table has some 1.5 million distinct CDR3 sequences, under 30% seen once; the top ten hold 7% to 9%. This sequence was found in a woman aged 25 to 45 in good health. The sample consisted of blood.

CDR3 sequence (DNA): TGTGCCAGCTCAAACTCGGAAGAGCAGTACTTC. Protein: CASSNSEEQYF. This chain connects TRBV18 to TRBJ2-7; D not certain. V was clipped by 5 bases and J by 7 bases, with 9 bases between them. Per the germline V gene, CDR1 is KGHSH and CDR2 is LQKENI. The CDR3 is 11 residues long.